The TCR beta chain described here comes from a study of neurological immune-mediated disorders. General study findings and limits: The expanded clones of different subjects shared no CDR3 amino acid sequences (suggesting private repertoires in all groups).

This CDR3 region has 15 residues. Per the germline V gene, CDR1 is SGHTA and CDR2 is FQGNSA. Trimming pared 0 bases from V and 7 bases from J, leaving 10 bases between. Ten or more counts support this clonotype. Its specificity is not known. Unsorted libraries were prepared from 2 million PBMCs held at -80 C. It was by 5'RACE with 10-nucleotide random UMIs that the cDNA was made. Whenever a sequencing run was performed, it yielded over 190 million TCR-beta sequences from 15-18 subjects. TCRdb reanalysed the 5' RACE reads using MiXCR and keeps one entry per CDR3 protein. The table has 84,000 or so distinct CDR3 sequences, 10% seen once.

This receptor was taken from a man between 40 and 49 years old in good health. J is TRBJ1-6 and V is TRBV7-2; no clear D gene. The sample comprised PBMCs. The CDR3 protein is CASSLAPAQNSPLHF. CDR3 DNA sequence: TGTGCCAGCAGCTTAGCGCCAGCACAAAATTCACCCCTCCACTTT.